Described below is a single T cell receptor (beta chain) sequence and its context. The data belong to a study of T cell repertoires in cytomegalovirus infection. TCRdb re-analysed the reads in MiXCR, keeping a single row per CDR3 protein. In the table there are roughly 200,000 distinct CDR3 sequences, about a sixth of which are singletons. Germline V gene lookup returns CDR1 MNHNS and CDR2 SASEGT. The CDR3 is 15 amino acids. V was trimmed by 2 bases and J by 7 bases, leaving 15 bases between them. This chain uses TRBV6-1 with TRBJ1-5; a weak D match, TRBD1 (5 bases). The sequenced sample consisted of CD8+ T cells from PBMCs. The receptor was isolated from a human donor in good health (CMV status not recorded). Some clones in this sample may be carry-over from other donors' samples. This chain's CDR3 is CASSERGSRDQPQHF. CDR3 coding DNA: TGTGCCAGCAGTGAACGTGGATCCAGGGACCAGCCCCAGCATTTT.